A single sample gave rise to the 19 T cell receptor beta chains below, sequenced in a study of T cells after yellow fever vaccination. TCRdb analysed the 5' RACE reads with MiXCR anew, one entry per CDR3 protein. The sample lists more than 75,000 distinct CDR3 sequences, around 9.8% occurring once. Sequenced here: CD8+ T cells not binding an NS4B(214-222) dextramer, sorted from PBMCs, sampled around 15 days after the first yellow fever vaccination. The receptor source for this set is a young man who received the YFV17D yellow fever vaccine.

This clonotype was counted many times. This chain links TRBV14 with TRBJ2-1; D is uncertain. Trimming removed 1 base from V and 6 bases from J, with 7 bases in between. CDR3 length equals 13 residues. CDR1 is SGHDN and CDR2 is FVKESK in the germline V gene. The CDR3 bases are TGTGCCAGCAGCCAAGGCCTCTTCAATGAGCAGTTCTTC. Translating it yields CASSQGLFNEQFF.

The V call is TRBV5-1, the J call TRBJ2-1; D might be TRBD1 (5 bases). This CDR3 is built from 13 residues. Germline CDR1 SGHRS, CDR2 YFSETQ. Trimming cost V 9 bases and J 6 bases, with 16 bases left between them. The CDR3 bases are TGCGCCATCTCTGCAGGGCAGGTCAATGAGCAGTTCTTC. This encodes CAISAGQVNEQFF.

In this sample, this clonotype turned up a few times. The chain couples TRBV5-1 to TRBJ1-1, with 9 nucleotides matching TRBD1. Trimming at V came to 2 bases and at J to 1 base, leaving 6 bases not matched to a gene. This CDR3 comprises 16 residues. Germline V gives CDR1 SGHRS, CDR2 YFSETQ. The CDR3 DNA reads as TGCGCCAGCAGCTTCCCCCGGGACAGGGAGAACACTGAAGCTTTCTTT. Translating gives CASSFPRDRENTEAFF.

This clonotype was counted many times. This rearrangement joins TRBV11-1 to TRBJ2-3, with 7 bases that match TRBD1. The J segment lost 6 bases and the V segment lost 5 bases, leaving 11 bases of the junction unmatched. The CDR3 loop spans 15 amino acids. Germline V gene sequence: CDR1 SGHAT, CDR2 FQDESV (reference sequence). CDR3 in amino acids: CASSRVPGQLDTQYF. The CDR3 nucleotides read TGTGCCAGCAGCCGGGTCCCGGGACAGCTGGATACGCAGTATTTT.

The rearrangement uses TRBV27 and TRBJ1-1, with TRBD1 matching 7 bases. This CDR3 is 16 amino acids long. Germline CDR1 reads MNHEY; CDR2 reads SMNVEV (reference sequence). The trim removed 5 bases at V and 1 base at J, leaving 10 bases unmatched. CDR3 in amino acids: CASSLITGAKNTEAFF. The CDR3 DNA follows: TGTGCCAGCAGTCTCATAACAGGGGCCAAGAACACTGAAGCTTTCTTT.

This clonotype came up a few times. V is TRBV27 and J is TRBJ2-7, with D perhaps TRBD1 or TRBD2 (5 bases each). V was clipped by 3 bases and J by 0 bases, with 12 bases between them. This CDR3 is built from 15 residues. In germline, CDR1 is MNHEY, CDR2 SMNVEV (reference sequence). CDR3 sequence reads: CASSLNRRSSYEQYF. CDR3 bases: TGTGCCAGCAGTTTGAACAGGAGGAGCTCCTACGAGCAGTACTTC.

There are a few counts of this clonotype. V gene TRBV15 combines with J gene TRBJ1-1; no clear D gene. The length of the CDR3 is 14 residues. V was shortened by 7 bases and J by 0 bases, with 12 bases between the two germline ends. Germline-derived CDR1 and CDR2 are LNHNV and YYDKDF (reference sequence). For the CDR3, the DNA is TGTGCCACCACCTTCGGGCCCGTGAACACTGAAGCTTTCTTT. It is translated as CATTFGPVNTEAFF.

CDR3 sequence: CATAGTGIRNTEAFF. Written as DNA, the CDR3 is TGCGCCACGGCCGGGACAGGGATCAGGAACACTGAAGCTTTCTTT. The chain couples TRBV10-2 to TRBJ1-1, with 9 nucleotides matching TRBD1. V lost 10 bases and J lost 1; bases outside the gene matches: 10. Germline V gives CDR1 WSHSY, CDR2 SAAADI. The CDR3 totals 15 residues.

V is TRBV6-5 and J is TRBJ1-1; D gene uncertain. The CDR3 covers 11 residues. Germline V gene data show CDR1 as MNHEY and CDR2 as SVGAGI. V dropped 0 bases and J dropped 10 bases, with 6 bases sitting between them. As DNA, the CDR3 is TGTGCCAGCAGTTACTCGGTCCGAGCTTTCTTT. This gives the protein CASSYSVRAFF.

A few counts support this clonotype. This chain links TRBV11-2 with TRBJ1-1, with TRBD1 as a possible D gene (5 bases). Trimming shortened V by 2 bases and J by 7 bases, and 8 bases separated the two germline ends. The CDR3 runs to 12 residues. Germline V CDR1 and CDR2: SGHAT, FQNNGV. In DNA form, the CDR3 reads TGTGCCAGCAGCTTATCGGGGCTTGAAGCTTTCTTT. Translating gives CASSLSGLEAFF.

This clonotype has just a few counts. The rearrangement uses TRBV6-1 and TRBJ1-4; D is perhaps TRBD1 (6 bases). This CDR3 has 16 residues. V was clipped by 4 bases and J by 4 bases, with 16 bases between them. In germline, CDR1 is MNHNS, CDR2 SASEGT. CDR3 in amino acids: CASSGIGQNLNEKLFF. The CDR3 region has the DNA TGTGCCAGCAGTGGAATTGGACAGAACCTTAATGAAAAACTGTTTTTT.

The V and J genes are TRBV5-5 and TRBJ2-5; D gene unclear. V lost 4 bases and J 4 bases, leaving 14 bases between the germline ends. Germline CDR1 SGHKS, CDR2 YYEKEE (reference sequence). The CDR3 consists of 14 residues. The CDR3 nucleotides read TGTGCCAGCAGCCTCCGTCGGGCTGTAGAGACCCAGTACTTC. Its translation: CASSLRRAVETQYF.

The chain links TRBV7-9 to TRBJ2-4; D uncertain. CDR3 length: 14 amino acids. V lost 5 bases and J 5 bases, leaving 13 bases between the germline ends. Germline CDR1 is SEHNR and CDR2 is FQNEAQ (reference sequence). CDR3 nucleotides: TGTGCCAGCAGCCCCCTGGGCCCCCAAAACATTCAGTACTTC. Its translation: CASSPLGPQNIQYF.

This clonotype occurred a few times. The chain joins TRBV28 to TRBJ2-7; D is perhaps TRBD2 (6 bases). Germline V lookup: CDR1 MDHEN, CDR2 SYDVKM. The CDR3 is 15 amino acids. The V and J ends lost 2 bases and 0 bases respectively, with 11 bases between them. CDR3 in DNA: TGTGCCAGCAGTTTAGCGGGATGGAGCTCCTACGAGCAGTACGTC. Its protein product is CASSLAGWSSYEQYV.

This clonotype came up a few times. The chain joins TRBV7-8 to TRBJ2-5; TRBD2 might be the D (7 bases). CDR1 is SGHVS, CDR2 FQNEAQ, per germline. Trimming left V 5 bases short and J 5 bases short, with 18 bases between. The length of the CDR3 is 15 residues. This CDR3 reads CASSGGGGGRETQYF. In DNA, the CDR3 is TGTGCCAGCAGCGGAGGCGGGGGCGGTAGGGAGACCCAGTACTTC.

This clonotype was observed a handful of times. V and J are TRBV5-4 and TRBJ2-2, with a tentative D call TRBD2 (6 bases). V lost 4 bases, J lost 2 bases, and 12 bases lay in between. Germline-derived CDR1 and CDR2 are SGHNT and YYREEE (reference sequence). The CDR3 consists of 15 residues. CDR3: CASSPREFNTGELFF. The CDR3 DNA sequence: TGTGCCAGCAGCCCTCGGGAGTTTAACACCGGGGAGCTGTTTTTT.

The chain employs TRBV29-1 and TRBJ2-7; 7 nucleotides agree with TRBD1. This CDR3 contains 12 residues. The V gene end was trimmed by 7 bases and the J gene end by 0 bases; junction bases not matched to a gene: 3. CDR1 is SQVTM and CDR2 is ANQGSEA in the germline V gene. The CDR3 coding sequence is TGCAGCGCTGGGGACAGCTCCTACGAGCAGTACGTC. Its protein product is CSAGDSSYEQYV.

The chain links TRBV20-1 to TRBJ2-4, with 7 positions matching TRBD1. In germline, CDR1 is DFQATT, CDR2 SNEGSKA (reference sequence). J was trimmed by 6 bases and V by 6 bases; bases with no gene match: 8. The CDR3 has 13 amino acids. The CDR3, as DNA: TGCAGTGCCTCCTCCCGACAGGGAAACATTCAGTACTTC. Translation: CSASSRQGNIQYF.

This clonotype was recorded a few times. The chain combines TRBV20-1 with TRBJ2-5; maybe TRBD1 (6 bases). The V end was cut by 5 bases, the J end by 1 base, with 29 bases between. Germline CDR1 and CDR2: DFQATT and SNEGSKA (reference sequence). This CDR3 comprises 19 residues. The CDR3 spells CSAVGQSMGIKGPQETQYF. The CDR3 DNA is TGCAGTGCTGTAGGACAGTCGATGGGAATAAAGGGACCCCAAGAGACCCAGTACTTC.